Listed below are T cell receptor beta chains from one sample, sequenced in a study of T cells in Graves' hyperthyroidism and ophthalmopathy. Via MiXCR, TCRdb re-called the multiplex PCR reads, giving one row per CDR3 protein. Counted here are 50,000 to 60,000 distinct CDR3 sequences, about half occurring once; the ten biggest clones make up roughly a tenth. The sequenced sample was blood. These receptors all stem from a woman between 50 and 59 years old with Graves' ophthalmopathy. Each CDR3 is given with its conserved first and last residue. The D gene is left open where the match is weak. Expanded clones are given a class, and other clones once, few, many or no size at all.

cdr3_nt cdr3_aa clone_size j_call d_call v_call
TGTGCCAGCAGCCCCCAGGGGGAGATGTATGAGCAGTTCTTC CASSPQGEMYEQFF many TRBJ2-1 TRBD1 TRBV7-9
TGTGCCTGGAGTCACCCGACAGGGGACTCTAACTATGGCTACACCTTC CAWSHPTGDSNYGYTF once TRBJ1-2 TRBD1 TRBV30
TGTGCCATCAGTGGGGGACTAGCGGGAGGGCAAGAGACCCAGTACTTC CAISGGLAGGQETQYF . TRBJ2-5 TRBD2 TRBV10-3
TGTGCCAGCAGCGTAGGGGGACTAGCGGGAGATACGCAGTATTTT CASSVGGLAGDTQYF many TRBJ2-3 TRBD2 TRBV9
TGTGCCAGCAGCGTCCGGACTAGCGGAGCCCAAGAGACCCAGTACTTC CASSVRTSGAQETQYF many TRBJ2-5 TRBD2 TRBV9
TGCGCCAGCACCTGGGGGCCGGGGGTAGGCACCGGGGAGCTGTTTTTT CASTWGPGVGTGELFF many TRBJ2-2 . TRBV5-1
TGTGCCAGCAGTTTAGGGGTCGGGCTAGCGGGAGTAAAATCCTACGAGCAGTACTTC CASSLGVGLAGVKSYEQYF few TRBJ2-7 TRBD2 TRBV12-3/TRBV12-4
TGTGCCAGCAGCGGACTCCGGGACAGGGGAGGAAAACTGTTTTTT CASSGLRDRGGKLFF many TRBJ1-4 TRBD1 TRBV7-9
TGTGCCATCAGTGAACTAGCGGGAGGGTCGGACGAGCGGTACTTC CAISELAGGSDERYF many TRBJ2-7 TRBD2 TRBV10-3
TGCAGTGCTAGAATATCCGGGACGGAAGAAAAACTGTTTTTT CSARISGTEEKLFF many TRBJ1-4 . TRBV20-1
TGTGCCAGCAGCTCGGACACCAGGGCCCCTAGCACAGATACGCAGTATTTT CASSSDTRAPSTDTQYF many TRBJ2-3 . TRBV7-8
TGCAGTGCGAACTTAGCGGACTGGGTGGCGGAGACCCAGTACTTC CSANLADWVAETQYF . TRBJ2-5 . TRBV20-1
TGCAGCGCGCGGGATAATTCCTACGAGCAGTACTTC CSARDNSYEQYF many TRBJ2-7 . TRBV29-1
TGTGCCAGCAGCCCGGCTAGCGGGACAGATACCGGGGAGCTGTTTTTT CASSPASGTDTGELFF . TRBJ2-2 TRBD2 TRBV3-1
TGTGCCAGCAGGGGGGCAGAAGGCACAGATACGCAGTATTTT CASRGAEGTDTQYF medium-sized TRBJ2-3 . TRBV6-1
TGTGCCAGTAGTATCGCTACGGGGGAGAGCTCCTACGAGCAGTACTTC CASSIATGESSYEQYF many TRBJ2-7 . TRBV19
TGTGCCACCAGTGATTCCTCCTCGGGACAGGGCACAGATACGCAGTATTTT CATSDSSSGQGTDTQYF . TRBJ2-3 TRBD1 TRBV24-1
TGTGCCAGCAGTGATACGGGGGGCGCCTGGGGCGAGCAGTACTTC CASSDTGGAWGEQYF few TRBJ2-7 . TRBV2
TGTGCCAGCAGCCACGGCGGGAGTGGCGAGCAGTACTTC CASSHGGSGEQYF many TRBJ2-7 TRBD2 TRBV3-1
TGTGCCACCAGGGACAGGGGGAACCAAGAGACCCAGTACTTC CATRDRGNQETQYF once TRBJ2-5 TRBD1 TRBV24-1
TGTGCCAGCAGGGGCGGGAGCTCCTACGAGCAGTACTTC CASRGGSSYEQYF . TRBJ2-7 TRBD2 TRBV6-1
TGTGCCATCAGTGTACTAGCGGGAGGGCAAGAGACCCAGTACTTC CAISVLAGGQETQYF . TRBJ2-5 TRBD2 TRBV10-3
TGTGCCAGCAGGGGGGGGGCAGTTGACACCATATATTTT CASRGGAVDTIYF many TRBJ1-3 . TRBV2
TGTGCCAGCTCACCACGTAATACAGGGGCCATTTCGGGTGAGCAGTTCTTC CASSPRNTGAISGEQFF . TRBJ2-1 TRBD1 TRBV18